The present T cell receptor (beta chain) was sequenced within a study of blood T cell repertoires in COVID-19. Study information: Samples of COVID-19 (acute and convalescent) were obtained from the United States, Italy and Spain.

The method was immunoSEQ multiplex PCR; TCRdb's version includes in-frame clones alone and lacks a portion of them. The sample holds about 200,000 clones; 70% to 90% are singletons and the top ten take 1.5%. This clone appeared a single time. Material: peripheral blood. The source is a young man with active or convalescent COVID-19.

This CDR3 is CASSTRTSGSNNEQFF. CDR3 DNA sequence: TGTGCCAGCAGCACCAGGACTAGCGGTTCGAACAATGAGCAGTTCTTC. V is TRBV7-6 and J is TRBJ2-1; 10 positions match TRBD2. Germline loops: CDR1 SGHVS, CDR2 FNYEAQ. Losses at the gene ends were 5 bases for V and 5 bases for J; bases not matched to a gene: 9. There are 16 residues in the CDR3.